This passage covers 13 T cell receptor beta chains from one sample sequenced in a study of Graves' ophthalmopathy and Graves' hyperthyroidism. Amplification of TCR beta CDR3 regions used RNA transcripts. Following a first-round RT-PCR that used HTBI primers, a second-round multiplex PCR was carried out. TCRdb redid the calling of the multiplex PCR reads with MiXCR, one entry per CDR3 protein. The sample consists of about 590,000 distinct CDR3 sequences, 39% of them appearing once. The source material was peripheral blood or thyroid tissue (not recorded which). The source is an adult man with Graves' hyperthyroidism.

This clonotype was counted at least ten times. The chain recombines TRBV20-1 with TRBJ1-2; no definite D call. V was shortened by 5 bases and J by 0 bases, with 10 bases between the two germline ends. The CDR3 totals 13 residues. CDR1 and CDR2 (germline): DFQATT, SNEGSKA (reference sequence). DNA for the CDR3: TGCAGTGCTTCGCTGACTACTAACTATGGCTACACCTTC. Translating gives CSASLTTNYGYTF.

A word on this clonotype: A read error may explain this, as a much larger clone is one base away. V and J are TRBV6-6 and TRBJ2-5; D unclear. Germline values: CDR1 MNHNY, CDR2 SVGAGI (reference sequence). The CDR3 is 14 residues long. CDR3 sequence: CAISYSSDQETQYF. CDR3 coding DNA: TGTGCCATCAGTTACTCATCCGATCAAGAGACCCAGTACTTC.

J is TRBJ2-5 and V is TRBV20-1; 13 nucleotides agree with TRBD2. V shed 2 bases, J shed 2 bases, and the junction held 2 bases outside the gene matches. CDR1 and CDR2 (germline): DFQATT, SNEGSKA (reference sequence). This CDR3 comprises 15 residues. This CDR3 reads CSARTSGGVQETQYF. As DNA, the CDR3 is TGCAGTGCTAGAACTAGCGGGGGGGTGCAAGAGACCCAGTACTTC.

A few counts support this clonotype. CDR3 loop: CASSPTGGAVETQYF. In DNA, the CDR3 is TGTGCCAGCAGCCCGACCGGGGGGGCAGTGGAGACCCAGTACTTC. V is TRBV7-9 and J is TRBJ2-5; TRBD2 aligns across 8 bases. The CDR3 covers 15 residues. Looked up from germline, CDR1 is SEHNR and CDR2 is FQNEAQ (reference sequence). Germline trimming cut 5 bases from V and 5 bases from J; bases unmatched to any gene: 10. Together with reference TRBV7-9 and TRBJ2-5, the CDR3 gives the full variable domain: DTGVSQNPRHKITKRGQNVTFRCDPISEHNRLYWYRQTLGQGPEFLTYFQNEAQLEKSRLLSDRFSAERPKGSFSTLEIQRTEQGDSAMYLCASSPTGGAVETQYFGPGTRLLVL.

Of note for this clonotype: A much larger clone lies one base from this, so it may be a read error. The genes are TRBV9 and TRBJ1-6, with 7 bases matching TRBD1. Looked up from germline, CDR1 is SGDLS and CDR2 is YYNGEE. The length of the CDR3 is 14 residues. The CDR3 loop is CASSGGDRISSLHF. In DNA, the CDR3 is TGTGCCAGCAGCGGTGGGGACAGAATTTCATCCCTCCACTTT.

Ten or more counts support this clonotype. The chain employs TRBV7-3 and TRBJ1-1; a possible D gene is TRBD1 (6 bases). CDR1 is SGHTA, CDR2 FQGTGA, per germline. This CDR3 has 13 amino acids. With 5 bases removed from V and 2 bases from J, the gap between germline ends came to 9 bases. The CDR3 DNA is TGTGCCAGCAGCAACAGGGTCAACACTGAAGCTTTCTTT. The encoded protein is CASSNRVNTEAFF.

This clonotype was seen repeatedly, ten times or more. As DNA, the CDR3 is TGTGCCAGCAGCCCCTACGACTTGCAGCCCCAGCATTTT. Translation: CASSPYDLQPQHF. The chain couples TRBV7-9 to TRBJ1-5; no clear D. This CDR3 has 13 residues. The germline CDR1 and CDR2 sequences are SEHNR and FQNEAQ (reference sequence). V shed 5 bases and J shed 7 bases, with 12 bases lying between them. The whole variable domain, filled in from reference TRBV7-9 and TRBJ1-5, reads DTGVSQNPRHKITKRGQNVTFRCDPISEHNRLYWYRQTLGQGPEFLTYFQNEAQLEKSRLLSDRFSAERPKGSFSTLEIQRTEQGDSAMYLCASSPYDLQPQHFGDGTRLSIL.

Many counts were recorded for this clonotype. The rearrangement uses TRBV19 and TRBJ1-5; D gene uncertain. CDR1 is LNHDA, CDR2 SQIVND, per germline (reference sequence). The V end lost 6 bases, the J end lost 0 bases, and 15 bases lay between the germline ends. The CDR3 sequence is 16 residues long. The CDR3 bases are TGTGCCAGTAGCCCGAGGGCCCAGGTTAGCAATCAGCCCCAGCATTTT. Amino acids: CASSPRAQVSNQPQHF.

This clonotype was found a few times. The V and J genes are TRBV7-2 and TRBJ1-6, with D perhaps matching TRBD1 (5 bases). CDR1 is SGHTA, CDR2 FQGNSA, per germline. V dropped 6 bases and J dropped 7 bases, with 10 bases sitting between them. This CDR3 is 13 amino acids long. The CDR3 DNA follows: TGTGCCAGCAGGGAGGGGCCGAATTCACCCCTCCACTTT. This sequence encodes CASREGPNSPLHF. Combining the CDR3 with reference TRBV7-2 and TRBJ1-6 gives the whole variable domain GAGVSQSPSNKVTEKGKDVELRCDPISGHTALYWYRQSLGQGLEFLIYFQGNSAPDKSGLPSDRFSAERTGGSVSTLTIQRTQQEDSAVYLCASREGPNSPLHFGNGTRLTVT.

The chain couples TRBV27 to TRBJ1-5; D is unresolved. The ends were cut back, 1 base at V and 3 bases at J, with 7 bases in the middle. This CDR3 has 14 amino acids. Looked up from germline, CDR1 is MNHEY and CDR2 is SMNVEV (reference sequence). The CDR3 loop is CASSLYAPNQPQHF. The DNA for the CDR3 is TGTGCCAGCAGTTTATACGCTCCCAATCAGCCCCAGCATTTT.

For this clonotype: The junction does not match germline at one end; this may be a read error. The V gene is TRBV7-9, the J gene TRBJ2-5, with 8 bases fitting TRBD1. Germline V gene sequence: CDR1 SEHNR, CDR2 FQNEAQ (reference sequence). The CDR3 runs to 14 residues. DNA of the CDR3: TGCGCCAGCAGCTCGACAGGGGCATGGGAGACCCAGTACTTC. Translation: CASSSTGAWETQYF.

Many counts were recorded for this clonotype. The chain has TRBV4-2 and TRBJ1-5, with unresolved D. Germline assignment: CDR1 LGHNA and CDR2 YNFKEQ. The V and J ends lost 0 bases and 9 bases respectively, with 9 bases between them. This CDR3 is 13 amino acids long. As DNA, the CDR3 is TGTGCCAGCAGCCAAGATCATGGTTTGCCCCAGCATTTT. Its protein is CASSQDHGLPQHF.

In this sample, this clonotype turned up many times. The V gene is TRBV2, the J gene TRBJ1-4, with a possible D match to TRBD1 (5 bases). Germline CDR1 reads SNHLY; CDR2 reads FYNNEI. The CDR3 covers 15 residues. V was clipped by 8 bases and J by 3 bases, with 16 bases between them. Here the CDR3 reads CASQTIQVSNEKLFF. CDR3 nucleotides: TGTGCCAGCCAAACAATACAGGTTTCTAATGAAAAACTGTTTTTT.